The rows below give T cell receptor beta chains drawn from one sample of a study of T cell changes during pregnancy in multiple sclerosis. Generated by immunoSEQ multiplex PCR, the TCRdb table keeps only in-frame clones and is missing some. The sample shows about 100,000 clones, around 92% of them seen only once. Sequencing was performed on peripheral blood, taken before pregnancy. The receptors derive from a female donor with multiple sclerosis, enrolled in a pregnancy study. Each CDR3 is given with its conserved first and last residue. Each record gives: J gene, V gene, D gene, clone size, CDR3 protein, CDR3 DNA. The D gene is left open where the match is weak. Clone size is not always given. Where it is, it says once, few, many or a class for expanded clones.

J: TRBJ1-2
V: TRBV29-1
D: -
size: -
CDR3: CSVDANLLNGYTF
DNA: TGCAGCGTTGACGCGAATTTGCTTAATGGCTACACCTTC

J: TRBJ1-2
V: TRBV6-6
D: -
size: -
CDR3: CASQNRAAGGIGGYTF
DNA: TGTGCCAGCCAAAACCGGGCGGCGGGGGGAATTGGTGGCTACACCTTC

J: TRBJ1-1
V: TRBV19
D: TRBD1
size: -
CDR3: CASSIQTGLAFF
DNA: TGTGCCAGTAGTATCCAGACAGGGTTAGCTTTCTTT

J: TRBJ1-2
V: TRBV5-1
D: TRBD1
size: few
CDR3: CASSPGTGSGYTF
DNA: TGCGCCAGCAGCCCAGGGACAGGTAGTGGCTACACCTTC

J: TRBJ1-4
V: TRBV27
D: TRBD1
size: -
CDR3: CASRTRDRGNEKLFF
DNA: TGTGCCAGCAGGACCCGTGACAGGGGTAATGAAAAACTGTTTTTT

J: TRBJ2-7
V: TRBV19
D: -
size: -
CDR3: CASSIGSRASYEQYF
DNA: TGTGCCAGTAGTATCGGGAGCAGGGCCTCCTACGAGCAGTACTTC

J: TRBJ2-7
V: TRBV4-1
D: -
size: -
CDR3: CASSQDPGSGYEQYF
DNA: TGCGCCAGCAGCCAAGACCCCGGGAGTGGATACGAGCAGTACTTC

J: TRBJ1-2
V: TRBV6-5
D: TRBD1
size: few
CDR3: CARVDRDYGYTF
DNA: TGTGCCAGGGTTGACAGGGACTATGGCTACACCTTC

J: TRBJ1-1
V: TRBV29-1
D: TRBD1
size: once
CDR3: CSARTGSGTEAFF
DNA: TGCAGCGCACGGACAGGGAGTGGCACTGAAGCTTTCTTT

J: TRBJ2-1
V: TRBV20-1
D: -
size: -
CDR3: CSARNNNEQFF
DNA: TGCAGTGCTAGAAATAACAATGAGCAGTTCTTC

J: TRBJ2-5
V: TRBV29-1
D: TRBD2
size: -
CDR3: CSVGGETQYF
DNA: TGCAGCGTCGGGGGGGAGACCCAGTACTTC

J: TRBJ2-3
V: TRBV6-1
D: -
size: -
CDR3: CASSEVGVLSTDTQYF
DNA: TGTGCCAGCAGTGAAGTAGGGGTTTTGAGCACAGATACGCAGTATTTT

J: TRBJ2-7
V: TRBV19
D: TRBD1
size: once
CDR3: CASSILGQGPYEQYF
DNA: TGTGCCAGTAGTATTTTGGGACAGGGGCCCTACGAGCAGTACTTC

J: TRBJ1-1
V: TRBV27
D: -
size: -
CDR3: CASSLIGSRAFF
DNA: TGTGCCAGCAGTTTAATCGGGAGCCGAGCTTTCTTT

J: TRBJ2-5
V: TRBV29-1
D: -
size: -
CDR3: CSVVASGETQYF
DNA: TGCAGCGTCGTAGCCTCGGGTGAGACCCAGTACTTC

J: TRBJ2-7
V: TRBV19
D: TRBD1
size: -
CDR3: CASSMGRTGVYEQYF
DNA: TGTGCCAGTAGTATGGGGAGGACAGGGGTCTACGAGCAGTACTTC

J: TRBJ2-6
V: TRBV30
D: -
size: -
CDR3: CAWTQDSGANVLTF
DNA: TGTGCCTGGACACAGGACTCTGGGGCCAACGTCCTGACTTTC

J: TRBJ1-2
V: TRBV19
D: TRBD1
size: -
CDR3: CASNSGTVGFRLGYTF
DNA: TGTGCCAGTAATTCCGGGACAGTAGGATTTAGGCTTGGCTACACCTTC

J: TRBJ1-1
V: TRBV5-1
D: -
size: once
CDR3: CASSVARGSTEAFF
DNA: TGCGCCAGCAGCGTCGCTAGGGGGTCCACTGAAGCTTTCTTT

J: TRBJ2-2
V: TRBV30
D: -
size: -
CDR3: CAWSVTGTGELFF
DNA: TGTGCCTGGAGTGTAACCGGGACCGGGGAGCTGTTTTTT

J: TRBJ1-4
V: TRBV7-2
D: -
size: -
CDR3: CASSIEGIANEKLFF
DNA: TGTGCCAGCAGCATCGAGGGCATAGCTAATGAAAAACTGTTTTTT

J: TRBJ2-5
V: TRBV7-8
D: -
size: -
CDR3: CASSPLVGAGQETQYF
DNA: TGTGCCAGCAGCCCACTAGTGGGTGCGGGCCAAGAGACCCAGTACTTC

J: TRBJ1-1
V: TRBV29-1
D: -
size: -
CDR3: CSVGATGLGNTEAFF
DNA: TGCAGCGTTGGGGCAACAGGGTTGGGGAACACTGAAGCTTTCTTT

J: TRBJ1-1
V: TRBV9
D: TRBD1
size: -
CDR3: CASSDGTAMNTEAFF
DNA: TGTGCCAGCAGCGACGGGACAGCGATGAACACTGAAGCTTTCTTT

J: TRBJ2-1
V: TRBV5-1
D: TRBD2
size: once
CDR3: CASSLALAGAYNEQFF
DNA: TGCGCCAGCAGCTTGGCACTAGCGGGCGCCTACAATGAGCAGTTCTTC

J: TRBJ2-5
V: TRBV5-4
D: -
size: -
CDR3: CASSLIGVETQYF
DNA: TGTGCCAGCAGCTTGATAGGGGTAGAGACCCAGTACTTC

J: TRBJ1-1
V: TRBV5-1
D: -
size: few
CDR3: CASSLGLEAFF
DNA: TGCGCCAGCAGCTTGGGACTTGAAGCTTTCTTT

J: TRBJ1-1
V: TRBV6-5
D: -
size: -
CDR3: CASSYGGGPTEAFF
DNA: TGTGCCAGCAGTTACGGTGGGGGCCCCACTGAAGCTTTCTTT

J: TRBJ2-1
V: TRBV5-4
D: TRBD1
size: -
CDR3: CASSLGQVASNEQFF
DNA: TGTGCCAGCAGCCTGGGACAGGTCGCGTCCAATGAGCAGTTCTTC

J: TRBJ2-1
V: TRBV5-1
D: TRBD2
size: -
CDR3: CASKEPGLAGGRNEQFF
DNA: TGCGCCAGCAAAGAACCGGGACTAGCGGGAGGGAGGAATGAGCAGTTCTTC

J: TRBJ1-1
V: TRBV12-5
D: -
size: -
CDR3: CASGLDRGNSKPRNTEAFF
DNA: TGTGCTAGTGGTTTGGATAGGGGCAACTCGAAACCCCGGAACACTGAAGCTTTCTTT

J: TRBJ2-1
V: TRBV7-3
D: TRBD2
size: -
CDR3: CASSLNVRCGSGDEQFF
DNA: TGTGCCAGCAGCTTAAACGTGCGTTGCGGGAGTGGCGATGAGCAGTTCTTC

J: TRBJ1-3
V: TRBV7-9
D: -
size: -
CDR3: CASSHGQSGNTIYF
DNA: TGTGCCAGCAGCCACGGACAGTCTGGAAACACCATATATTTT

J: TRBJ2-1
V: TRBV14
D: TRBD2
size: -
CDR3: CASRRLAANEQFF
DNA: TGTGCCAGCAGGCGACTAGCGGCTAATGAGCAGTTCTTC

J: TRBJ2-5
V: TRBV28
D: -
size: -
CDR3: CASSLVGRVETQYF
DNA: TGTGCCAGCAGTTTAGTAGGTCGGGTCGAGACCCAGTACTTC

J: TRBJ2-7
V: TRBV15
D: TRBD2
size: -
CDR3: CATSSLAVQYF
DNA: TGTGCCACCAGCAGTCTAGCGGTCCAGTACTTC

J: TRBJ2-1
V: TRBV15
D: -
size: -
CDR3: CATSRDWSNSYNEQFF
DNA: TGTGCCACCAGCAGAGATTGGAGCAACTCCTACAATGAGCAGTTCTTC

J: TRBJ1-1
V: TRBV7-2
D: TRBD1
size: -
CDR3: CASSLLVRGLAFF
DNA: TGTGCCAGCAGCTTATTAGTCAGGGGGCTAGCTTTCTTT

J: TRBJ2-1
V: TRBV5-4
D: -
size: -
CDR3: CASSKNPSNEQFF
DNA: TGTGCCAGCAGCAAAAACCCGAGCAATGAGCAGTTCTTC